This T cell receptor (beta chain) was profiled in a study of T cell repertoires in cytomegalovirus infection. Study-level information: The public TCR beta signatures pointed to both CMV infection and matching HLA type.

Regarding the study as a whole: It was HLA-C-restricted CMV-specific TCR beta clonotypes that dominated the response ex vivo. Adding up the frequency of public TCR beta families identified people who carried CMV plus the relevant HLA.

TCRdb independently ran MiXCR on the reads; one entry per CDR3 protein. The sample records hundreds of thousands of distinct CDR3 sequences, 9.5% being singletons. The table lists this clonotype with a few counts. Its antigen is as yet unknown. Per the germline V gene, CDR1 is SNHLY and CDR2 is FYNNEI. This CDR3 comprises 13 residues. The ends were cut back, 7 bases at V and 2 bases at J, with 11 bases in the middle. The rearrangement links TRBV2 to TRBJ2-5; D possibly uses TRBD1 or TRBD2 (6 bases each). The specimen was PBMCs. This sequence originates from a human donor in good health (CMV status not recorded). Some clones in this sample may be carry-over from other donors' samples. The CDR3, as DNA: TGTGCCAGCACCCGGGGGCAGCAAGAGACCCAGTACTTC. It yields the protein CASTRGQQETQYF.